Below, 11 T cell receptor beta chains from the same sample are listed, as sequenced in a study of radiotherapy plus CTLA-4 blockade in lung cancer. Libraries were prepared by immunoSEQ multiplex PCR; TCRdb keeps only in-frame clonotypes and omits some of them. This sample has 70,000 to 85,000 clones, with 74% found just once. Source: peripheral blood, taken from a patient treated with radiotherapy plus ipilimumab. Receptors were obtained from a human donor with non-small cell lung cancer whose response to radiotherapy plus ipilimumab could not be evaluated.

The rearrangement joins TRBV2 to TRBJ1-4, with 9 positions matching TRBD1. This CDR3 spans 15 amino acids. Germline CDR1 SNHLY, CDR2 FYNNEI. The junction had 3 bases not matched to a gene; V was cut back by 2 bases and J by 5 bases. The CDR3 reads CASSEIDRGNEKLFF. Here the CDR3 DNA reads TGTGCCAGCAGTGAAATCGACAGGGGGAATGAAAAACTGTTTTTT.

V usage is TRBV5-1 and J usage is TRBJ2-2; a weak D match, TRBD1 (6 bases). V was pared by 5 bases and J by 6 bases, with 14 bases between. The CDR3 runs 14 residues. Germline CDR1 SGHRS, CDR2 YFSETQ. The CDR3 DNA is TGCGCCAGCAGGACCCTACAGGGCTCCGGGGAGCTGTTTTTT. This encodes CASRTLQGSGELFF.

The chain couples TRBV6-5 to TRBJ2-7, with 8 bases aligning to TRBD1. The germline CDR1 and CDR2 sequences are MNHEY and SVGAGI. This CDR3 contains 13 residues. The trim removed 6 bases at V and 7 bases at J, leaving 8 bases unmatched. CDR3 in DNA: TGTGCCAGCAGCAGGGACAGGTTCTATGAGCAGTACTTC. Translating it yields CASSRDRFYEQYF.

The chain couples TRBV6-1 to TRBJ2-7; 8 bases agree with TRBD2. With V trimmed by 6 bases and J by 3 bases, 7 bases remained unmatched. This CDR3 has 14 residues. The germline V gene has CDR1 MNHNS and CDR2 SASEGT. The CDR3 loop reads CASRDPGLDYEQYF. Here the CDR3 DNA reads TGTGCCAGCAGGGACCCGGGACTAGACTACGAGCAGTACTTC.

This clone was detected only once. This rearrangement joins TRBV28 to TRBJ2-3; D may be TRBD2 (6 bases). The germline CDR1 and CDR2 sequences are MDHEN and SYDVKM. This CDR3 spans 13 amino acids. V was clipped by 7 bases and J by 0 bases, with 8 bases between them. The CDR3 sequence: CASIGTSTDTQYF. DNA for the CDR3: TGTGCCAGCATCGGGACTAGCACAGATACGCAGTATTTT.

The chain carries TRBV5-1 and TRBJ2-5; 7 nucleotides align to TRBD2. Unmatched junction bases numbered 9, after V lost 3 bases and J lost 4 bases. From germline, CDR1 is SGHRS and CDR2 YFSETQ. This CDR3 has 15 amino acids. DNA of the CDR3: TGCGCCAGCAGCTCTGCTAGCGGTGGTGGAGAGACCCAGTACTTC. It encodes CASSSASGGGETQYF.

The rearrangement uses TRBV6-5 and TRBJ2-1; D possibly corresponds to TRBD2 (5 bases). This CDR3 is 14 amino acids long. V lost 5 bases, J lost 1 base, and 9 bases lay in between. The germline V gene encodes CDR1 MNHEY and CDR2 SVGAGI. CDR3 region: CASSVRESYNEQFF. The CDR3 nucleotides read TGTGCCAGCAGTGTCCGGGAATCCTACAATGAGCAGTTCTTC.

This clone was found a few times. J is TRBJ2-5 and V is TRBV28, with TRBD2 matching 10 bases. The CDR3 consists of 22 residues. The V gene end was trimmed by 4 bases and the J gene end by 0 bases; junction bases not matched to a gene: 23. Per germline, CDR1 MDHEN and CDR2 SYDVKM. The CDR3 region is CASSSLWRRSGGAAEYQETQYF. CDR3 DNA sequence: TGTGCCAGCAGTTCCCTGTGGAGAAGGAGCGGGGGGGCCGCCGAGTACCAAGAGACCCAGTACTTC.

The chain joins TRBV27 to TRBJ2-7; 7 nucleotides agree with TRBD1. The CDR3 consists of 16 residues. V trimming: 4 bases; J trimming: 2 bases; junction bases outside the gene matches: 11. Germline V gene lookup returns CDR1 MNHEY and CDR2 SMNVEV (reference sequence). The CDR3 spells CASSWDSRSSTYEQYF. The DNA for the CDR3 is TGTGCCAGCAGTTGGGACAGTCGATCTTCAACCTACGAGCAGTACTTC.

This chain connects TRBV6-5 to TRBJ1-2; the D is unclear. CDR3 length equals 12 residues. Germline CDR1 MNHEY, CDR2 SVGAGI. V lost 8 bases and J lost 4, with 11 bases in between. Here the CDR3 reads CASGDQVYGYTF. CDR3 DNA: TGTGCCAGCGGTGATCAGGTCTATGGCTACACCTTC.

This chain uses TRBV5-1 with TRBJ2-3; TRBD1 matches 7 bases. Trimming cost V 4 bases and J 4 bases; bases outside gene matches: 9. Per the germline V gene, CDR1 is SGHRS and CDR2 is YFSETQ. The CDR3 extends over 15 amino acids. The CDR3 is CASSLGVGGADTQYF. CDR3 nucleotide sequence: TGCGCCAGCAGCCTGGGGGTAGGGGGCGCAGATACGCAGTATTTT.